Listed below are T cell receptor beta chains from one sample, sequenced in a study of blood T cells in healthy people across ages. From the 5' RACE reads, TCRdb called clonotypes with MiXCR, one entry per CDR3 protein. The repertoire consists of some 760,000 distinct CDR3 sequences, with 20% to 25% occurring once and the leading ten covering under 10%. The sample was also reused in another study, on T cells of mothers and their children.

Sequencing was done on a sample of blood. The receptor source for this set is a boy younger than 18 in good health. Both conserved end residues are part of each CDR3. D genes are given only for firm matches. Rows give clone size only sometimes, using once, few, many, or a class for an expanded clone.

cdr3_aa | cdr3_nt | j_call | d_call | cdr3_length | clone_size | v_call
CASSQVAVYEQYF | TGTGCCAGCAGCCAAGTGGCAGTCTACGAGCAGTACTTC | TRBJ2-7 | . | 13 | . | TRBV3-1
CASSLVLRRGQGDTEAFF | TGTGCCAGCAGTTTAGTTCTTCGTAGGGGACAGGGGGACACTGAAGCTTTCTTT | TRBJ1-1 | TRBD1 | 18 | few | TRBV28
CASSQGANEKLFF | TGTGCCAGCAGCCAGGGGGCTAATGAAAAACTGTTTTTT | TRBJ1-4 | TRBD1 | 13 | many | TRBV7-3
CSASTGVGHNEQFF | TGCAGTGCTAGTACGGGAGTAGGCCACAATGAGCAGTTCTTC | TRBJ2-1 | . | 14 | . | TRBV20-1
CASSGGGGGNVYEQYF | TGCGCCAGCTCCGGGGGTGGCGGGGGGAATGTCTACGAGCAGTACTTC | TRBJ2-7 | TRBD2 | 16 | . | TRBV5-1
CASSLAGSSGRAIQETQYF | TGTGCCAGCAGTTTAGCCGGGTCTAGCGGGAGGGCGATACAAGAGACCCAGTACTTC | TRBJ2-5 | TRBD2 | 19 | . | TRBV12-3/TRBV12-4
CSATKTSGVKNIQYF | TGCAGTGCAACTAAGACTAGCGGGGTCAAAAACATTCAGTACTTC | TRBJ2-4 | TRBD2 | 15 | few | TRBV20-1
CASSALWIAGGGEAQYF | TGTGCCAGCAGCGCCCTGTGGATAGCGGGGGGAGGAGAGGCCCAGTACTTC | TRBJ2-5 | TRBD2 | 17 | . | TRBV6-1
CASSPRGSEISGELFF | TGTGCCAGCAGCCCGCGGGGTAGCGAGATTAGCGGGGAGCTGTTTTTT | TRBJ2-2 | . | 16 | few | TRBV7-3
CSVAQTSLGNEQFF | TGCAGCGTTGCCCAGACGAGCCTCGGCAATGAGCAGTTCTTC | TRBJ2-1 | . | 14 | few | TRBV29-1
CSVSDYEQYF | TGCAGCGTTTCGGACTACGAGCAGTACTTC | TRBJ2-7 | . | 10 | few | TRBV29-1
CASSPRTGSYGYTF | TGTGCCAGCAGCCCCCGGACAGGTAGCTATGGCTACACCTTC | TRBJ1-2 | TRBD1 | 14 | few | TRBV7-9
CASSESGSGGETQYF | TGTGCCAGCAGCGAAAGCGGGAGCGGAGGCGAGACCCAGTACTTC | TRBJ2-5 | TRBD2 | 15 | . | TRBV7-9
CASSSHEGETNTGELFF | TGTGCCAGCAGCTCCCACGAGGGGGAGACGAACACCGGGGAGCTGTTTTTT | TRBJ2-2 | . | 17 | few | TRBV7-9
CATSDPGTGVSNEQFF | TGTGCCACCAGTGACCCCGGGACAGGGGTATCCAATGAGCAGTTCTTC | TRBJ2-1 | TRBD1 | 16 | few | TRBV24-1
CASRPRGRDGYTF | TGTGCCAGCAGGCCTCGGGGGCGGGATGGCTACACCTTC | TRBJ1-2 | . | 13 | . | TRBV12-3/TRBV12-4
CASSPGQVVMLDTQYF | TGCGCCAGCAGCCCTGGACAGGTCGTGATGTTAGATACGCAGTATTTT | TRBJ2-3 | TRBD1 | 16 | . | TRBV4-1
CASSSKPGTTNEKLFF | TGTGCCAGCAGTAGTAAACCGGGGACAACTAATGAAAAACTGTTTTTT | TRBJ1-4 | . | 16 | few | TRBV12-3/TRBV12-4
CASSQEVAGASYEQYF | TGCGCCAGCAGCCAAGAGGTAGCGGGCGCTTCCTACGAGCAGTACTTC | TRBJ2-7 | TRBD2 | 16 | few | TRBV4-3
CASSPGLAGVDTQYF | TGTGCCAGCAGTCCCGGACTAGCGGGAGTAGATACGCAGTATTTT | TRBJ2-3 | TRBD2 | 15 | . | TRBV28
CSVVPTGDQPQHF | TGCAGCGTTGTCCCCACAGGGGATCAGCCCCAGCATTTT | TRBJ1-5 | TRBD1 | 13 | few | TRBV29-1
CASSRPGGTEAFF | TGTGCCAGCAGCCGGCCGGGCGGCACTGAAGCTTTCTTT | TRBJ1-1 | . | 13 | . | TRBV13
CASSFGPSPEAFF | TGTGCCAGCAGCTTCGGACCTTCCCCTGAAGCTTTCTTT | TRBJ1-1 | . | 13 | few | TRBV7-9
CASRGSQETQYF | TGTGCCAGCCGTGGCAGTCAAGAGACCCAGTACTTC | TRBJ2-5 | . | 12 | many | TRBV25-1
CASSGGLGTQYF | TGTGCCAGCAGCGGGGGACTTGGGACCCAGTACTTC | TRBJ2-5 | . | 12 | few | TRBV7-2
CASSFRGDAYEQYF | TGTGCCAGCAGCTTCAGAGGAGATGCCTACGAGCAGTACTTC | TRBJ2-7 | . | 14 | . | TRBV5-8
CASSLLPRNTIYF | TGTGCCAGCAGCTTATTACCTCGAAACACCATATATTTT | TRBJ1-3 | . | 13 | few | TRBV7-2
CSVVGQNYNEQFF | TGCAGCGTTGTGGGACAGAACTACAATGAGCAGTTCTTC | TRBJ2-1 | TRBD1 | 13 | few | TRBV29-1
CASSSVAGPRETQYF | TGTGCCAGCAGCTCCGTTGCGGGGCCTAGGGAGACCCAGTACTTC | TRBJ2-5 | . | 15 | . | TRBV7-2